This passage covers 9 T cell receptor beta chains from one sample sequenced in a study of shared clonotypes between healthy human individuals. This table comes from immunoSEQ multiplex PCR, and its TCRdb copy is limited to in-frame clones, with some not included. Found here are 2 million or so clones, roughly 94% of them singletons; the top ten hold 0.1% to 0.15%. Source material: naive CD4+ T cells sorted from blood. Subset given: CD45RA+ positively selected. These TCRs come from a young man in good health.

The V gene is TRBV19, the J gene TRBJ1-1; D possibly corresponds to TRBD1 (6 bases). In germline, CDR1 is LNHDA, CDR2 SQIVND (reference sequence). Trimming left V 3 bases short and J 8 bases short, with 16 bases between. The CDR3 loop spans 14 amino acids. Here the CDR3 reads CASSIQGSRAEAFF. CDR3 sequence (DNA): TGTGCCAGTAGTATTCAGGGGAGTCGGGCCGAAGCTTTCTTT.

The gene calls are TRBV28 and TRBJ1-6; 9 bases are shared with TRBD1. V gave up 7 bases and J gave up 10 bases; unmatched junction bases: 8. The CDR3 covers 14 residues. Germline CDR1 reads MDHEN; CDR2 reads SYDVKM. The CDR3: CASTIGQGRSPLHF. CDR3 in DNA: TGTGCCAGCACCATAGGACAGGGGAGATCACCCCTCCACTTT.

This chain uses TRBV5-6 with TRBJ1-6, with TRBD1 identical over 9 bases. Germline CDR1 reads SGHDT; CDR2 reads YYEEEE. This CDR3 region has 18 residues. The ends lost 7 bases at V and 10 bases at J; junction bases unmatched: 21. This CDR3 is CASVLGGQGWGSGSPLHF. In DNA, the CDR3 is TGTGCCAGCGTCCTCGGGGGACAGGGATGGGGAAGTGGATCACCCCTCCACTTT.

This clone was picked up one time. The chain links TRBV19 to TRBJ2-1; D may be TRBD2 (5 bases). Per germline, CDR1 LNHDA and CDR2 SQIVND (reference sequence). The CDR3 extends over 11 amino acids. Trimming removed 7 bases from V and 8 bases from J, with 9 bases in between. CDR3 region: CASTSRDEQFF. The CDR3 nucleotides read TGTGCCAGTACTTCGAGGGATGAGCAGTTCTTC.

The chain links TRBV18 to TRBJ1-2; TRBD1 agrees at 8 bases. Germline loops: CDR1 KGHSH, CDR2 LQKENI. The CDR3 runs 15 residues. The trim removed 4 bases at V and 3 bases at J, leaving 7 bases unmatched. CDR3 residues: CASSLQGASDYGYTF. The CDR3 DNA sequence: TGTGCCAGCTCACTGCAGGGGGCCTCGGACTATGGCTACACCTTC.

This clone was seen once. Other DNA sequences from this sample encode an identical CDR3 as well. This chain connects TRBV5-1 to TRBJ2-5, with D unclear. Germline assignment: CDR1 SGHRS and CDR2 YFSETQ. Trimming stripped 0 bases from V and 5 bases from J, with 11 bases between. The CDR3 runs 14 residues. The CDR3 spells CASSLAGTRETQYF. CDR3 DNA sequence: TGCGCCAGCAGCTTGGCCGGCACCAGGGAGACCCAGTACTTC. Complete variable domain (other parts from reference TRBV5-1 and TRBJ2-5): KAGVTQTPRYLIKTRGQQVTLSCSPISGHRSVSWYQQTPGQGLQFLFEYFSETQRNKGNFPGRFSGRQFSNSRSEMNVSTLELGDSALYLCASSLAGTRETQYFGPGTRLLVL.

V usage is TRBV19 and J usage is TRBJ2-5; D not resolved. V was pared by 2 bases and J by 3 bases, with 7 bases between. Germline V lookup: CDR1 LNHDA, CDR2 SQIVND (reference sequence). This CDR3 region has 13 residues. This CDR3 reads CASSIRVKETQYF. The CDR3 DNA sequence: TGTGCCAGTAGTATACGAGTAAAAGAGACCCAGTACTTC.

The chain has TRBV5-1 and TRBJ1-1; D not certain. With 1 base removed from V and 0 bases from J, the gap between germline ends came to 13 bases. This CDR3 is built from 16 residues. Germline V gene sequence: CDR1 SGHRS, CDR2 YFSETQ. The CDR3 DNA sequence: TGCGCCAGCAGCTTGATCCCGGGAGCCATGAACACTGAAGCTTTCTTT. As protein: CASSLIPGAMNTEAFF.

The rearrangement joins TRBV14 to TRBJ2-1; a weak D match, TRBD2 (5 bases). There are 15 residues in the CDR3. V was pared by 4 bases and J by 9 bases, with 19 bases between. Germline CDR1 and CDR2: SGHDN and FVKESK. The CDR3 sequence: CASSPSLARLAEQFF. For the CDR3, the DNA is TGTGCCAGCAGCCCCTCCCTAGCCCGGCTCGCTGAGCAGTTCTTC. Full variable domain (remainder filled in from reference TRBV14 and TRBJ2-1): EAGVTQFPSHSVIEKGQTVTLRCDPISGHDNLYWYRRVMGKEIKFLLHFVKESKQDESGMPNNRFLAERTGGTYSTLKVQPAELEDSGVYFCASSPSLARLAEQFFGPGTRLTVL.